A selection of T cell receptor beta chains follows, all from one sample in a study of blood T cell repertoires in COVID-19. The data were produced by immunoSEQ multiplex PCR, yet TCRdb's version contains in-frame clones alone and is incomplete. This sample has 130,000 to 150,000 clones, with roughly 90% found just once. The specimen sequenced was peripheral blood. These receptor sequences come from a human donor in a cohort sampled during active COVID-19. CDR3s include the opening cysteine and the closing phenylalanine or tryptophan. The order of the fields is J gene, D gene, V gene, CDR3 DNA, CDR3 protein. The D gene is left open where the match is weak.

TRBJ2-3,NA,TRBV18,TGTGCCAGCTCACCATCGGATACGCAGTATTTT,CASSPSDTQYF
TRBJ1-3,NA,TRBV7-6,TGTGCCAGCAGCCCAGAAAGATCTGGAAACACCATATATTTT,CASSPERSGNTIYF
TRBJ2-7,NA,TRBV28,TGTGCCAGCAGTTTAGGGGGGTTGGGGCAGTACTTC,CASSLGGLGQYF
TRBJ2-3,TRBD1,TRBV12-3/TRBV12-4,TGTGCCAGCAGTCCGGACAGGGAAGGCACGCAGTATTTT,CASSPDREGTQYF
TRBJ2-1,TRBD2,TRBV5-8,TGTGCCAGCAGCATGACTAGCGGGGGGGCCGGCCCGGGGCAGTTCTTC,CASSMTSGGAGPGQFF
TRBJ1-4,NA,TRBV7-9,TGTGCCAGCAGCTTAGTCCTCGGCGGCTCAGAAAGACTGTTTTTT,CASSLVLGGSERLFF
TRBJ2-1,NA,TRBV24-1,TGTGCCACCTCATTGGCCCACTCCTACAATGAGCAGTTCTTC,CATSLAHSYNEQFF
TRBJ2-7,TRBD1,TRBV6-6,TGTGCCAGCGGGGCCCTGACAGGGCTCTACGAGCAGTACTTC,CASGALTGLYEQYF
TRBJ2-2,NA,TRBV5-1,TGCGCCAGCAGCCGGGTAGGGGGGAACACCGGGGAGCTGTTTTTT,CASSRVGGNTGELFF
TRBJ1-5,NA,TRBV21-1,TGTGCCAGCAGCATAAAAAGGAACAGGGTCGATCAGCCCCAGCATTTT,CASSIKRNRVDQPQHF
TRBJ2-2,TRBD1,TRBV2,TGTGCCAGCAGTGCGACAGGGGGAAACACCGGGGAGCTGTTTTTT,CASSATGGNTGELFF